The 22 T cell receptor beta chains presented below share a single source sample, sequenced in a study of blood T cell repertoires in COVID-19 (TCRdb year 2020). To prepare the library, the immunoSEQ multiplex PCR assay was applied. TCRdb obtained this table from immuneACCESS and retained in-frame rearrangements with V and J assigned. These tables miss some clones; where compared with another copy, unresolved V genes account for less than half of the shortfall, and the remainder is unexplained. The sample contains around 260,000 clones, about 91% of them found a single time. Approximately 2.6% of the sample is held by the ten biggest clonotypes. The material sequenced was peripheral blood. The receptors here all came from a person under 30 with COVID-19, enrolled during active disease.

The rearrangement joins TRBV11-1 to TRBJ2-7, with 9 positions matching TRBD2. CDR3 length: 15 residues. V gave up 1 base and J gave up 6 bases; unmatched junction bases: 7. Germline loops: CDR1 SGHAT, CDR2 FQDESV (reference sequence). The CDR3 DNA reads as TGTGCCAGCAGCTTAGGGGAAGCGGGAGGTGTCGAGCAGTACTTC. Translated: CASSLGEAGGVEQYF.

The rearrangement links TRBV2 to TRBJ1-5; no reliable D call. The CDR3 length is 14 residues. V was trimmed by 8 bases and J by 2 bases, leaving 13 bases between them. The germline gives CDR1 SNHLY, CDR2 FYNNEI. The CDR3 region has the DNA TGTGCCAGCTCATCCATTGAGGGCAATCAGCCCCAGCATTTT. Translation gives CASSSIEGNQPQHF.

The rearrangement joins TRBV27 to TRBJ2-7, with 7 bases identical to TRBD1. This CDR3 is 13 amino acids long. CDR1 is MNHEY, CDR2 SMNVEV, per germline (reference sequence). V was clipped by 10 bases and J by 5 bases; unmatched bases: 11. DNA for the CDR3: TGTGCCACTCGGGGACAGTTTTTCAACGAGCAGTACTTC. Protein product: CATRGQFFNEQYF.

The chain links TRBV19 to TRBJ2-2; TRBD2 might be the D (6 bases). The CDR3 sequence is 14 residues long. Germline V gene data show CDR1 as LNHDA and CDR2 as SQIVND (reference sequence). Deletions cut 3 bases from V and 4 bases from J, with 9 bases between. The CDR3 spells CASSMRGGTGELFF. In DNA, the CDR3 is TGTGCCAGTAGTATGCGGGGTGGCACCGGGGAGCTGTTTTTT.

This clone was seen only once. This sequence joins TRBV29-1 and TRBJ1-5; TRBD1 matches at 8 bases. J lost 7 bases, V lost 6 bases, and 5 bases had no gene match. Germline loops: CDR1 SQVTM, CDR2 ANQGSEA. The CDR3 has 12 amino acids. The CDR3 sequence is CSVRTGQQPQHF. DNA of the CDR3: TGCAGCGTAAGGACAGGGCAACAGCCCCAGCATTTT.

CDR3 DNA sequence: TGCAGCGCCGGAGACAGGGTGGGGTATGGCTACACCTTC. Amino acids: CSAGDRVGYGYTF. The J gene is TRBJ1-2, the V gene TRBV29-1, with 7 bases matching TRBD1. The length of the CDR3 is 13 residues. J gave up 5 bases and V 7 bases, and 10 bases lay outside the gene matches. CDR1 and CDR2 from the germline V gene are SQVTM and ANQGSEA.

The chain carries TRBV4-2 and TRBJ1-3; D unresolved. CDR1 LGHNA and CDR2 YNFKEQ come from the germline V gene. Trimming removed 0 bases from V and 4 bases from J, with 13 bases in between. This CDR3 contains 16 residues. CDR3 region: CASSQDGIELGNTIYF. CDR3 nucleotide sequence: TGTGCCAGCAGCCAAGATGGTATAGAATTGGGAAACACCATATATTTT.

The chain couples TRBV9 to TRBJ2-1; 8 bases are a match to TRBD2. This CDR3 is 16 amino acids long. With V trimmed by 4 bases and J by 3 bases, 9 bases remained unmatched. CDR1 is SGDLS and CDR2 is YYNGEE in the germline V gene. CDR3 in amino acids: CASSPKSGRVYNEQFF. CDR3 nucleotide sequence: TGTGCCAGCAGCCCCAAGAGCGGGAGAGTCTACAATGAGCAGTTCTTC. The variable domain in full, completed from reference TRBV9 and TRBJ2-1, reads DSGVTQTPKHLITATGQRVTLRCSPRSGDLSVYWYQQSLDQGLQFLIQYYNGEERAKGNILERFSAQQFPDLHSELNLSSLELGDSALYFCASSPKSGRVYNEQFFGPGTRLTVL.

The chain links TRBV9 to TRBJ1-4; D unclear. Trimming shortened V by 4 bases and J by 2 bases, and 9 bases separated the two germline ends. From germline, CDR1 is SGDLS and CDR2 YYNGEE. This CDR3 contains 14 residues. The CDR3 sequence: CASSSGATNEKLFF. The CDR3 coding sequence is TGTGCCAGCAGCTCCGGTGCGACTAATGAAAAACTGTTTTTT.

The chain links TRBV5-1 to TRBJ1-4, with 7 bases fitting TRBD1. Unmatched junction bases numbered 4, after V lost 3 bases and J lost 8 bases. In germline, CDR1 is SGHRS, CDR2 YFSETQ. The CDR3 has 13 amino acids. DNA of the CDR3: TGCGCCAGCAGCTCCGGACAGGCAGAAAAACTGTTTTTT. Encoded protein: CASSSGQAEKLFF. The variable domain in full, completed from reference TRBV5-1 and TRBJ1-4, reads KAGVTQTPRYLIKTRGQQVTLSCSPISGHRSVSWYQQTPGQGLQFLFEYFSETQRNKGNFPGRFSGRQFSNSRSEMNVSTLELGDSALYLCASSSGQAEKLFFGSGTQLSVL.

This sequence joins TRBV30 and TRBJ1-5; possible D gene TRBD1, 6 bases. Germline CDR1 GTSNPN, CDR2 SVGIG (reference sequence). The CDR3 runs to 15 residues. V was cut by 0 bases and J by 6 bases, with 15 bases left in between. The CDR3 loop reads CAWSVLPGAGQPQHF. CDR3 bases: TGTGCCTGGAGTGTACTCCCAGGGGCAGGTCAGCCCCAGCATTTT.

The chain combines TRBV6-6 with TRBJ2-5, with a possible D match to TRBD1 (6 bases). Trimming left V 3 bases short and J 2 bases short, with 7 bases between. Germline assignment: CDR1 MNHNY and CDR2 SVGAGI (reference sequence). The CDR3 sequence is 13 residues long. CDR3 residues: CASSYDRQETQYF. CDR3 in DNA: TGTGCCAGCAGTTATGACAGGCAAGAGACCCAGTACTTC.

The chain combines TRBV6-2 or TRBV6-3 with TRBJ2-5; D remains ambiguous. V was shortened by 4 bases and J by 2 bases, with 8 bases between the two germline ends. The CDR3 length is 13 residues. CDR1 and CDR2 (germline): MNHEY, SVGEGT. The CDR3 region is CASSSYEQETQYF. The CDR3 nucleotides are TGTGCCAGCAGTTCCTATGAACAAGAGACCCAGTACTTC.

The chain employs TRBV19 and TRBJ1-4, with 9 bases lining up with TRBD1. CDR1 and CDR2 from the germline V gene are LNHDA and SQIVND (reference sequence). V lost 7 bases and J lost 4; bases outside the gene matches: 4. CDR3 length equals 14 residues. The CDR3 is CASTGQGNNEKLFF. The CDR3, as DNA: TGTGCCAGTACCGGACAGGGGAATAATGAAAAACTGTTTTTT.

The chain recombines TRBV19 with TRBJ2-2; weak D call: TRBD1 (6 bases). Germline CDR1 reads LNHDA; CDR2 reads SQIVND (reference sequence). The V and J ends lost 7 bases and 0 bases respectively, with 18 bases between them. This CDR3 comprises 17 residues. CDR3 nucleotides: TGTGCCAGTACCGCCTTTTGGGACACGACGAACACCGGGGAGCTGTTTTTT. Encoded protein: CASTAFWDTTNTGELFF.

The rearrangement links TRBV4-1 to TRBJ1-2, with TRBD1 matching 7 bases. From germline, CDR1 is MGHRA and CDR2 YSYEKL. The CDR3 runs 16 residues. Trimming removed 3 bases from V and 8 bases from J; junction bases left unmatched: 15. The CDR3 sequence: CASSHEGLDRVGGYTF. The CDR3 DNA reads TGCGCCAGCAGCCACGAGGGCTTAGACAGGGTGGGCGGCTACACCTTC.

The J gene is TRBJ1-1, the V gene TRBV5-6; D unclear. Germline V CDR1 and CDR2: SGHDT, YYEEEE. V lost 4 bases and J lost 3, with 7 bases in between. CDR3 size: 12 residues. CDR3 nucleotide sequence: TGTGCCAGCAGCGACACATACACTGAAGCTTTCTTT. Its translation is CASSDTYTEAFF.

The CDR3 DNA sequence: TGTGCCAGCAGTTTAATCGGTACAGGGGGGACGGACGAGCAGTACTTC. The encoded protein is CASSLIGTGGTDEQYF. The chain uses TRBV27 and TRBJ2-7, with TRBD1 matching over 8 bases. V was clipped by 2 bases and J by 5 bases; unmatched bases: 11. CDR1 is MNHEY, CDR2 SMNVEV, per germline (reference sequence). The CDR3 runs 16 residues.

The sample holds one count of this clone. This chain connects TRBV12-5 to TRBJ1-5; D ambiguous. The CDR3 has 14 residues. V lost 4 bases, J lost 5 bases, and 12 bases lay in between. CDR1 and CDR2 from the germline V gene are LGHNT and FRNRAP. This CDR3 reads CASGSDGGDQPQHF. CDR3 nucleotide sequence: TGTGCTAGTGGTTCCGACGGTGGAGATCAGCCCCAGCATTTT.

The chain links TRBV6-5 to TRBJ1-3; no firm D call. Germline assignment: CDR1 MNHEY and CDR2 SVGAGI. CDR3 length equals 15 residues. Trimming pared 2 bases from V and 0 bases from J, leaving 8 bases between. CDR3 nucleotide sequence: TGTGCCAGCAGTTACGCGGCGAGCTCTGGAAACACCATATATTTT. Its translation: CASSYAASSGNTIYF.

The chain has TRBV2 and TRBJ2-5; 8 positions agree with TRBD2. The CDR3 totals 15 residues. Germline lookup yields CDR1 SNHLY and CDR2 FYNNEI. V was clipped by 2 bases and J by 4 bases; unmatched bases: 6. CDR3 nucleotides: TGTGCCAGCAGTGAAAATAGCCTAGCGGGAGAGACCCAGTACTTC. Amino acid sequence: CASSENSLAGETQYF.

The gene calls are TRBV5-1 and TRBJ2-1, with 11 bases aligning to TRBD2. J lost 7 bases, V lost 4 bases, and 4 bases had no gene match. The CDR3 is 14 residues long. Germline CDR1 SGHRS, CDR2 YFSETQ. The CDR3 loop is CASSVTSGNNEQFF. The CDR3 DNA sequence: TGCGCCAGCAGCGTGACTAGCGGGAATAATGAGCAGTTCTTC. The variable domain in full, with the rest retrieved from reference TRBV5-1 and TRBJ2-1, is KAGVTQTPRYLIKTRGQQVTLSCSPISGHRSVSWYQQTPGQGLQFLFEYFSETQRNKGNFPGRFSGRQFSNSRSEMNVSTLELGDSALYLCASSVTSGNNEQFFGPGTRLTVL.